The clone carrying this T cell receptor (beta chain) was seen ten or more times. The antigen is unknown. This sample was included in a study of breast tumors, draining lymph nodes, adjacent tissues. The study's findings and limits: Tumor repertoires ranked between lymph nodes and nontumor tissue in diversity, with V and J gene preferences.

The V gene lost 4 bases and the J gene lost 3 bases, with 8 bases spanning the gap. CDR3 size: 13 residues. CDR1 is SGHTA and CDR2 is FQGTGA in the germline V gene. TCRdb passed the multiplex PCR reads through MiXCR, listing each CDR3 protein once. The sample lists fewer than 85,000 distinct CDR3 sequences, approximately 19% occurring once. Samples came from axillary lymph nodes draining the breast cancer. Input material: axillary lymph node tissue. The receptor's source is a female donor with breast cancer. Some clones in this sample may be carry-over from other donors' samples. The chain is built from TRBV7-3 and TRBJ2-3, with D perhaps TRBD1 (5 bases). The CDR3 sequence is CASSSRETDTQYF. The CDR3 DNA is TGTGCCAGCAGCTCCAGGGAAACAGATACGCAGTATTTT.